A single sample is the source of the 18 T cell receptor beta chains below, sequenced in a study of T cell changes during pregnancy in multiple sclerosis (dated by TCRdb to the late 2010s). Receptor libraries were prepared by the immunoSEQ multiplex PCR assay. TCRdb limited this immuneACCESS table to in-frame rearrangements with V and J called. A share of clones is missing; checked studies link under half to unresolved V genes, and the rest is unexplained. The sample yields more than 70,000 clones; 80% to 95% were counted once. The ten biggest clones cover 0.9% to 0.95% of the sample. This specimen was peripheral blood, taken before pregnancy. These receptor sequences come from a female donor with multiple sclerosis, enrolled in a pregnancy study.

A few counts support this clone. The chain employs TRBV7-3 and TRBJ2-7; 9 bases map to TRBD2. Germline assignment: CDR1 SGHTA and CDR2 FQGTGA. The V gene end was trimmed by 2 bases and the J gene end by 4 bases; junction bases not matched to a gene: 15. This CDR3 has 18 residues. The DNA for the CDR3 is TGTGCCAGCAGCTTATCTCTGAAGGAGACTAGCGGAGTATACGAGCAGTACTTC. It codes for CASSLSLKETSGVYEQYF.

The chain is built from TRBV18 and TRBJ2-3; D not certain. The germline gives CDR1 KGHSH, CDR2 LQKENI. Trimming removed 6 bases at V and 2 bases at J, with 15 bases between. CDR3 length: 15 amino acids. The CDR3 DNA is TGTGCCAGCTCCCGACGGGTTCCTAACACAGATACGCAGTATTTT. Its protein is CASSRRVPNTDTQYF.

The J gene is TRBJ2-6, the V gene TRBV4-3; 7 positions agree with TRBD2. V gave up 0 bases and J gave up 0 bases; unmatched junction bases: 2. In germline, CDR1 is LGHNA, CDR2 YSLEER. The CDR3 sequence is 17 residues long. CDR3 region: CASSQETSHSGANVLTF. DNA of the CDR3: TGCGCCAGCAGCCAAGAGACTAGCCACTCTGGGGCCAACGTCCTGACTTTC.

The rearrangement links TRBV7-9 to TRBJ1-4; D perhaps matches TRBD1 (6 bases). The CDR3 totals 16 residues. Trimming pared 8 bases from V and 8 bases from J, leaving 24 bases between. Germline V lookup: CDR1 SEHNR, CDR2 FQNEAQ (reference sequence). This CDR3 is CASESLVAGDGEKLFF. CDR3 sequence (DNA): TGTGCCAGCGAGTCCTTAGTAGCAGGGGATGGGGAAAAACTGTTTTTT.

This clone was counted between two and nine times. The chain couples TRBV7-9 to TRBJ2-1, with a tentative D call TRBD1 (5 bases). There are 14 residues in the CDR3. Germline CDR1 is SEHNR and CDR2 is FQNEAQ (reference sequence). The ends were cut back, 8 bases at V and 8 bases at J, with 19 bases in the middle. The CDR3 region has the DNA TGTGCCAGCCGGCCAGGGTATTTGGTTGATGAGCAGTTCTTC. Protein product: CASRPGYLVDEQFF. Looking up the rest from reference TRBV7-9 and TRBJ2-1 gives the full variable domain: DTGVSQNPRHKITKRGQNVTFRCDPISEHNRLYWYRQTLGQGPEFLTYFQNEAQLEKSRLLSDRFSAERPKGSFSTLEIQRTEQGDSAMYLCASRPGYLVDEQFFGPGTRLTVL.

This chain joins TRBV7-2 and TRBJ1-2; D gene unclear. From germline, CDR1 is SGHTA and CDR2 FQGNSA. Trimming shortened V by 5 bases and J by 4 bases, and 8 bases separated the two germline ends. The CDR3 is made up of 12 amino acids. CDR3 nucleotide sequence: TGTGCCAGCAGCCCAGCGGCCTATGGCTACACCTTC. This translates into CASSPAAYGYTF.

The chain combines TRBV9 with TRBJ2-7; D is perhaps TRBD2 (5 bases). Trimming left V 3 bases short and J 5 bases short, with 15 bases between. CDR3 length: 14 residues. Germline CDR1 SGDLS, CDR2 YYNGEE. The CDR3 loop is CASSDEGASDEQYF. The CDR3 region has the DNA TGTGCCAGCAGCGACGAGGGAGCATCTGACGAGCAGTACTTC.

V gene TRBV20-1 combines with J gene TRBJ1-4, with D tentatively TRBD1 (5 bases). The CDR3 consists of 11 residues. Germline values: CDR1 DFQATT, CDR2 SNEGSKA (reference sequence). The CDR3 coding sequence is TGCCTCCCAGGGACTAATGAAAAACTGTTTTTT. Translation gives CLPGTNEKLFF.

The gene calls are TRBV27 and TRBJ1-4; D perhaps matches TRBD1 (5 bases). Germline CDR1 MNHEY, CDR2 SMNVEV (reference sequence). The CDR3 spans 14 residues. The V end was cut by 7 bases, the J end by 6 bases, with 15 bases between. In nucleotides, the CDR3 is TGTGCCAGCAAGGGGAAACAGGCTTATGAAAAACTGTTTTTT. The encoded protein is CASKGKQAYEKLFF.

V usage is TRBV21-1 and J usage is TRBJ2-3; no check of the table's D call, TRBD2, against the DNA was made. TRBV21-1 is designated a pseudogene. This CDR3 comprises 19 residues. CDR3 loop: CASSKWAPPSGGITDTQYF. The CDR3, as DNA: TGTGCCAGCAGCAAATGGGCCCCTCCTAGCGGGGGGATCACAGATACGCAGTATTTT.

The count of this clone is one. The chain carries TRBV7-9 and TRBJ2-7; perhaps TRBD1 as D (6 bases). The germline V and J ends were trimmed by 5 bases and 5 bases, with 13 bases remaining between them. CDR1 and CDR2 from the germline V gene are SEHNR and FQNEAQ (reference sequence). CDR3 length: 13 residues. CDR3 residues: CASSPEGDHEQYF. The CDR3 DNA reads TGTGCCAGCAGCCCCGAGGGGGACCACGAGCAGTACTTC. The variable domain in full, with the rest retrieved from reference TRBV7-9 and TRBJ2-7, is DTGVSQNPRHKITKRGQNVTFRCDPISEHNRLYWYRQTLGQGPEFLTYFQNEAQLEKSRLLSDRFSAERPKGSFSTLEIQRTEQGDSAMYLCASSPEGDHEQYFGPGTRLTVT.

V usage is TRBV11-1 and J usage is TRBJ2-7; 7 nucleotides agree with TRBD2. Losses at the gene ends were 4 bases for V and 1 base for J; bases not matched to a gene: 7. Per the germline V gene, CDR1 is SGHAT and CDR2 is FQDESV (reference sequence). This CDR3 contains 15 residues. The CDR3, as DNA: TGTGCCAGCAGCTCCCCGGGGAGGGGATCCTACGAGCAGTACTTC. Its translation: CASSSPGRGSYEQYF.

This clone is a singleton in its sample. This chain connects TRBV7-2 to TRBJ1-2, with D uncertain. The germline gives CDR1 SGHTA, CDR2 FQGNSA. CDR3 length equals 13 residues. V lost 3 bases and J 4 bases, leaving 9 bases between the germline ends. CDR3 bases: TGTGCCAGCAGCTTGGTAGGGAGCTATGGCTACACCTTC. Protein product: CASSLVGSYGYTF.

This chain connects TRBV9 to TRBJ1-3; D ambiguous. Trimming shortened V by 3 bases and J by 4 bases, and 14 bases separated the two germline ends. The CDR3 has 15 residues. CDR1 and CDR2 (germline): SGDLS, YYNGEE. The CDR3 reads CASSAAPTTGNTIYF. Here the CDR3 DNA reads TGTGCCAGCAGCGCAGCCCCGACAACCGGAAACACCATATATTTT.

This clone was recorded once. This sequence joins TRBV14 and TRBJ1-1, with TRBD1 matching over 12 bases. The CDR3 contains 19 residues. The germline V gene has CDR1 SGHDN and CDR2 FVKESK. J was trimmed by 0 bases and V by 2 bases; bases with no gene match: 10. The CDR3, as DNA: TGTGCCAGCAGCCAAAGCCCGGGACAGGGGGCCCACATGAACACTGAAGCTTTCTTT. Amino acids: CASSQSPGQGAHMNTEAFF. The full variable domain, in which reference TRBV14 and TRBJ1-1 provide the parts outside the CDR3, is EAGVTQFPSHSVIEKGQTVTLRCDPISGHDNLYWYRRVMGKEIKFLLHFVKESKQDESGMPNNRFLAERTGGTYSTLKVQPAELEDSGVYFCASSQSPGQGAHMNTEAFFGQGTRLTVV.

This clone was found once. The rearrangement uses TRBV29-1 and TRBJ1-2, with TRBD1 as a possible D gene (5 bases). Germline loops: CDR1 SQVTM, CDR2 ANQGSEA. This CDR3 has 13 amino acids. V was pared by 3 bases and J by 2 bases, with 10 bases between. The CDR3 sequence is CSVEAQGNYGYTF. CDR3 sequence (DNA): TGCAGCGTTGAGGCCCAGGGAAACTATGGCTACACCTTC.

The chain has TRBV5-1 and TRBJ2-7, with TRBD1 as a possible D gene (6 bases). Germline lookup yields CDR1 SGHRS and CDR2 YFSETQ. Trimming stripped 4 bases from V and 2 bases from J, with 10 bases between. There are 13 residues in the CDR3. CDR3 residues: CASSPTGAYEQYF. The DNA of the CDR3 is TGCGCCAGCAGCCCGACAGGAGCCTACGAGCAGTACTTC.

J is TRBJ1-1 and V is TRBV28; 8 bases line up with TRBD1. Trimming took 3 bases from V and 4 from J; bases not matched to a gene: 1. This CDR3 has 13 amino acids. Per germline, CDR1 MDHEN and CDR2 SYDVKM. CDR3 residues: CASSFRGPTEAFF. CDR3 nucleotides: TGTGCCAGCAGTTTCAGGGGGCCCACTGAAGCTTTCTTT.